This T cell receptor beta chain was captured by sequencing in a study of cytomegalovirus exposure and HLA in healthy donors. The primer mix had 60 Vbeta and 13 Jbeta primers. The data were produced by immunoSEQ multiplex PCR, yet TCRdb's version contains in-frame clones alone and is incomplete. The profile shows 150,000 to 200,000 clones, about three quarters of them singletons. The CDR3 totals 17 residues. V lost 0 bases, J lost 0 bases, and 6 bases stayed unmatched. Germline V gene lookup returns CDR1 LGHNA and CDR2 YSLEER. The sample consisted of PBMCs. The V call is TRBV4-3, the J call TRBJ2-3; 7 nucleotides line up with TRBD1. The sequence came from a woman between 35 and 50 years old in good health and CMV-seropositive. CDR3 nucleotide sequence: TGCGCCAGCAGCCAAGATTCGGCAGGGGGTAGCACAGATACGCAGTATTTT. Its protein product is CASSQDSAGGSTDTQYF.